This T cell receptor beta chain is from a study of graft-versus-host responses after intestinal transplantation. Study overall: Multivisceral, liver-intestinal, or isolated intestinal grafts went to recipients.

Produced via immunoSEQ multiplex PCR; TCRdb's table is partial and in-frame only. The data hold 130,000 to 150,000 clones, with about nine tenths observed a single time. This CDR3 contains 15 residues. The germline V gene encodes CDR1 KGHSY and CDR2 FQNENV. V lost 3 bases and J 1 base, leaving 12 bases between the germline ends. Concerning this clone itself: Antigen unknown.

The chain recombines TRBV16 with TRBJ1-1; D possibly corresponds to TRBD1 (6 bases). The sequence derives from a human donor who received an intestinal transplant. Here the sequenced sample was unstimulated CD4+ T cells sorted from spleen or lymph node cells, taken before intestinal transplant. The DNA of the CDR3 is TGTGCCAGCAGCCAGTCATACAGGGAGAACACTGAAGCTTTCTTT. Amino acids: CASSQSYRENTEAFF. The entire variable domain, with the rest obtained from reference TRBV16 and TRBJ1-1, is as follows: GEEVAQTPKHLVRGEGQKAKLYCAPIKGHSYVFWYQQVLKNEFKFLISFQNENVFDETGMPKERFSAKCLPNSPCSLEIQATKLEDSAVYFCASSQSYRENTEAFFGQGTRLTVV.